Listed below are T cell receptor beta chains from one sample, sequenced in a study of persistence of HIV-infected CD4 T cells. For these receptors, no antigen is known. Method: immunoSEQ multiplex PCR; TCRdb's copy keeps in-frame clones and lacks some. Seen here are 43,000 or so clones, roughly nine tenths observed once, and the top ten hold around 0.92%. This material consisted of CD4+ T cells sorted from PBMCs after approximately 18-hour stimulation, taken from a patient who received antiretroviral therapy. Source of these receptors: an adult man with HIV who was CMV-seropositive. Both conserved end residues are part of each CDR3. D genes are given only for firm matches. A row's size may be missing; if present it is once, few, many or a size class.

DNA	CDR3	D	J	V	size
TGTGCCAGCAGTTCCCCGAGACAGGGGGATTGGAGCTCCTATAATTCACCCCTCCACTTT	CASSSPRQGDWSSYNSPLHF	TRBD1	TRBJ1-6	TRBV2	NA
TGTGCCAGTAGTAGACAGGGGAGCTCCTACAATGAGCAGTTCTTC	CASSRQGSSYNEQFF	TRBD1	TRBJ2-1	TRBV19	NA
TGTGCCAGCAGCCAAGACGCTGGACAACACTCTGGAAACACCATATATTTT	CASSQDAGQHSGNTIYF	NA	TRBJ1-3	TRBV14	NA
TGTGCCAGCACCCTAGGGCCGGGGGGAGATACGCAGTATTTT	CASTLGPGGDTQYF	TRBD2	TRBJ2-3	TRBV3-1/TRBV3-2	NA
TGTGCCAGCAGTTTAGCGGGGGGACGGACAAATTCACCCCTCCACTTT	CASSLAGGRTNSPLHF	NA	TRBJ1-6	TRBV27	NA
TGTGCCAGCAACGATTCGGGTGTCCGATATGGCTACACCTTC	CASNDSGVRYGYTF	NA	TRBJ1-2	TRBV28	NA
TGTGCCATCAGTGTAGGGACGGTGAACACTGAAGCTTTCTTT	CAISVGTVNTEAFF	NA	TRBJ1-1	TRBV10-3	NA
TGTGCCATCAGTTATGGGGGAGGCACTGAAGCTTTCTTT	CAISYGGGTEAFF	NA	TRBJ1-1	TRBV10-3	NA
TGTGCCAGCGTGGCAGGCAGGGTTCTCCACAATGAGCAGTTCTTC	CASVAGRVLHNEQFF	NA	TRBJ2-1	TRBV2	NA
TGTGCCAGCAGTTTCTCTATTATGGTGGGAGGCAGCTACGAGCAGTACTTC	CASSFSIMVGGSYEQYF	NA	TRBJ2-7	TRBV27	NA
TGTGCCAGTAGTATCGACAGGGGCTCTGGAAACACCATATATTTT	CASSIDRGSGNTIYF	TRBD1	TRBJ1-3	TRBV19	NA
TGTGCCAGCAGCTTAGCGCTAGGGAGAGCCTACGAGCAGTACTTC	CASSLALGRAYEQYF	NA	TRBJ2-7	TRBV7-7	NA
TGTGCCAGCAGTTTAAACCCCACAGGGGTAGGGACCGGGGAGCTGTTTTTT	CASSLNPTGVGTGELFF	TRBD1	TRBJ2-2	TRBV27	once
TGTGCCAGCAGACCCAGGGTCCAAGAGACCCAGTACTTC	CASRPRVQETQYF	NA	TRBJ2-5	TRBV2	NA
TGTGCCAGCAGCTTACGGGGGGGCTGGCGGGAGAATGAGCAGTTCTTC	CASSLRGGWRENEQFF	TRBD2	TRBJ2-1	TRBV5-4	NA